The next 20 T cell receptor beta chains were all read from a single sample in a study of T cell responses to AZD1222 COVID-19 vaccine. TCRdb keeps only in-frame clones here, not all; method: immunoSEQ multiplex PCR. The table lists about 120,000 clones, about 87% of them singletons, with 1.6% in the top ten. The source material was peripheral blood, sampled on day 0 of AZD1222 vaccination. The source is an adult in good health.

V usage is TRBV5-6 and J usage is TRBJ1-2; D is perhaps TRBD1 (6 bases). This CDR3 is 16 amino acids long. Germline V gives CDR1 SGHDT, CDR2 YYEEEE. V dropped 3 bases and J dropped 2 bases, with 17 bases sitting between them. For the CDR3, the DNA is TGTGCCAGCAGCTCTCCCCACCAAGGGGGAAACTATGGCTACACCTTC. Its protein is CASSSPHQGGNYGYTF.

The V gene is TRBV27, the J gene TRBJ2-7; perhaps TRBD2 as D (7 bases). V was clipped by 6 bases and J by 2 bases, with 17 bases between them. There are 15 residues in the CDR3. The germline CDR1 and CDR2 sequences are MNHEY and SMNVEV (reference sequence). The CDR3 coding sequence is TGTGCCAGCAGCTTAGATACAGGGACTACCTACGAGCAGTACTTC. Translation gives CASSLDTGTTYEQYF.

The table lists this clone with a count of one. The chain has TRBV6-4 and TRBJ1-1; 8 nucleotides agree with TRBD1. This CDR3 comprises 15 residues. Germline loops: CDR1 MRHNA, CDR2 SNTAGT. The ends lost 0 bases at V and 6 bases at J; junction bases unmatched: 6. The CDR3 nucleotides read TGTGCCAGCAGTGACTCGTCAGGGGGCAGGTCTGAAGCTTTCTTT. It specifies CASSDSSGGRSEAFF.

CDR3 sequence (DNA): TGTGCCACCAGCAGAGATCCGCCGGGAACGGCTAATGAAAAACTGTTTTTT. It codes for CATSRDPPGTANEKLFF. V is TRBV15 and J is TRBJ1-4; D call uncertain. V gave up 0 bases and J gave up 3 bases, with 14 bases separating them. From germline, CDR1 is LNHNV and CDR2 YYDKDF (reference sequence). CDR3 length: 17 residues.

The V gene is TRBV19, the J gene TRBJ2-1, with TRBD1 matching over 8 bases. The CDR3 is made up of 14 amino acids. Germline V CDR1 and CDR2: LNHDA, SQIVND (reference sequence). This chain's CDR3 is CATHRTGYLNEQFF. CDR3 nucleotide sequence: TGTGCGACCCATAGGACAGGGTACCTCAATGAGCAGTTCTTC.

The rearrangement joins TRBV15 to TRBJ1-1; D unclear. The CDR3 is 13 amino acids. Trimming shortened V by 1 base and J by 4 bases, and 7 bases separated the two germline ends. The germline CDR1 and CDR2 sequences are LNHNV and YYDKDF (reference sequence). Here the CDR3 reads CATSRGPSTEAFF. As DNA, the CDR3 is TGTGCCACCAGCAGAGGGCCGTCCACTGAAGCTTTCTTT.

This clone was counted a few times. The chain recombines TRBV9 with TRBJ1-4; D possibly corresponds to TRBD1 (5 bases). The CDR3 length is 17 residues. The germline V and J ends were trimmed by 3 bases and 0 bases, with 15 bases remaining between them. Germline lookup yields CDR1 SGDLS and CDR2 YYNGEE. The CDR3 nucleotides read TGTGCCAGCAGCGCGGATCGGGACCCAACAACTAATGAAAAACTGTTTTTT. Residues: CASSADRDPTTNEKLFF.

Written as DNA, the CDR3 is TGTGCCAGCTCACCACGGACAGGGGGGGTGCCTAACTATGGCTACACCTTC. Protein sequence: CASSPRTGGVPNYGYTF. The chain couples TRBV18 to TRBJ1-2; 10 bases are a match to TRBD1. The ends lost 1 base at V and 0 bases at J; junction bases unmatched: 5. Germline V gives CDR1 KGHSH, CDR2 LQKENI. The CDR3 loop spans 17 amino acids.

J is TRBJ2-2 and V is TRBV19; D remains ambiguous. This CDR3 region has 13 residues. Germline values: CDR1 LNHDA, CDR2 SQIVND (reference sequence). Trimming removed 7 bases at V and 2 bases at J, with 8 bases between. The CDR3 is CASTQDNTGELFF. The CDR3, as DNA: TGTGCCAGTACCCAGGACAACACCGGGGAGCTGTTTTTT.

The chain employs TRBV14 and TRBJ2-6; D call uncertain. The V gene's germline CDR1 is SGHDN and CDR2 FVKESK. The length of the CDR3 is 15 residues. V shed 4 bases and J shed 1 base, with 8 bases lying between them. The CDR3 sequence: CASSRVGSGANVLTF. CDR3 coding DNA: TGTGCCAGCAGCCGAGTGGGTTCTGGGGCCAACGTCCTGACTTTC.

This clone was recorded only once. The rearrangement joins TRBV2 to TRBJ1-4; 9 positions agree with TRBD1. Looked up from germline, CDR1 is SNHLY and CDR2 is FYNNEI. This CDR3 is built from 14 residues. J lost 6 bases, V lost 7 bases, and 6 bases had no gene match. The CDR3: CASKRQGVDEKLFF. As DNA, the CDR3 is TGTGCCAGCAAGAGACAGGGGGTGGATGAAAAACTGTTTTTT.

The chain uses TRBV6-1 and TRBJ2-5; D perhaps matches TRBD1 (5 bases). Looked up from germline, CDR1 is MNHNS and CDR2 is SASEGT. The CDR3 is 15 amino acids. Trimming removed 3 bases from V and 5 bases from J, with 16 bases in between. For the CDR3, the DNA is TGTGCCAGCAGTGACGCCCACATGGGGCTTGAGACCCAGTACTTC. Its translation is CASSDAHMGLETQYF.

The rearrangement joins TRBV5-1 to TRBJ1-2; TRBD1 matches 8 bases. Germline V gene data show CDR1 as SGHRS and CDR2 as YFSETQ. The CDR3 runs 15 residues. V dropped 4 bases and J dropped 8; count of bases not matched to a gene: 13. The CDR3 protein is CASSPGQGGVIGYTF. As DNA, the CDR3 is TGCGCCAGCAGCCCCGGACAGGGAGGAGTGATCGGCTACACCTTC.

The chain combines TRBV6-5 with TRBJ1-2, with D tentatively TRBD1 (6 bases). Germline lookup yields CDR1 MNHEY and CDR2 SVGAGI. The V and J ends lost 4 bases and 2 bases respectively, with 11 bases between them. This CDR3 has 14 amino acids. CDR3 DNA sequence: TGTGCCAGCAGTTTTGGAGGACAGAACTATGGCTACACCTTC. Its protein product is CASSFGGQNYGYTF.

V and J are TRBV14 and TRBJ1-2; tentatively, D is TRBD1 (5 bases). Per the germline V gene, CDR1 is SGHDN and CDR2 is FVKESK. The germline V and J ends were trimmed by 4 bases and 8 bases, with 17 bases remaining between them. The CDR3 spans 14 residues. The CDR3 loop is CASSRSRGGSGYTF. The CDR3 region has the DNA TGTGCCAGCAGCCGCAGCCGTGGGGGAAGCGGCTACACCTTC.

In its sample, this clone was seen a few times. This rearrangement joins TRBV3-1 (or the pseudogene TRBV3-2) to TRBJ2-7; D is uncertain. Germline assignment: CDR1 LGHDT and CDR2 YNNKEL (reference sequence). Trimming removed 1 base from V and 7 bases from J, with 5 bases in between. There are 11 residues in the CDR3. CDR3: CASSQVEEQYF. In DNA form, the CDR3 reads TGTGCCAGCAGCCAAGTTGAAGAGCAGTACTTC.

CDR3 coding DNA: TGTGCCAGCAGTCAAGCGAACCAGGGCCTTGTGTTCCCGATCTATGGCTACACCTTC. It yields the protein CASSQANQGLVFPIYGYTF. The chain combines TRBV27 with TRBJ1-2; possibly TRBD1 for D (5 bases). Per the germline V gene, CDR1 is MNHEY and CDR2 is SMNVEV (reference sequence). This CDR3 contains 19 residues. V dropped 5 bases and J dropped 4 bases, with 29 bases sitting between them.

J is TRBJ1-1 and V is TRBV7-9; D is unresolved. CDR1 is SEHNR, CDR2 FQNEAQ, per germline (reference sequence). Trimming removed 5 bases at V and 3 bases at J, with 19 bases between. CDR3 size: 16 residues. CDR3 DNA sequence: TGTGCCAGCAGCCCTAGGCCGGGAAAAGAAGACACTGAAGCTTTCTTT. This gives the protein CASSPRPGKEDTEAFF.

The chain couples TRBV4-1 to TRBJ1-2, with D possibly being TRBD1 (6 bases). Germline V gene sequence: CDR1 MGHRA, CDR2 YSYEKL. CDR3 length equals 15 residues. Trimming took 5 bases from V and 8 from J, leaving 21 bases between them. CDR3 residues: CASSSHREPQRGYTF. The CDR3 DNA reads as TGCGCCAGCAGCTCACACAGGGAGCCTCAGCGGGGCTACACCTTC.

The chain joins TRBV6-5 to TRBJ2-7; a possible D gene is TRBD2 (6 bases). The germline V and J ends were trimmed by 7 bases and 2 bases, with 12 bases remaining between them. Germline CDR1 is MNHEY and CDR2 is SVGAGI. CDR3 length: 13 amino acids. This CDR3 is CASTGRFTYEQYF. The CDR3 DNA follows: TGTGCCAGCACGGGGAGGTTCACCTACGAGCAGTACTTC.